These T cell receptor beta chains were read from a single sample in a study of high-grade serous ovarian cancer treatment subgroups. The method was immunoSEQ multiplex PCR; TCRdb's version includes in-frame clones alone and lacks a portion of them. The table includes fewer than 20,000 clones, 73% detected once. Sequences were obtained from tumor tissue. Receptor source: a human donor with high-grade serous ovarian cancer. CDR3s include the opening cysteine and the closing phenylalanine or tryptophan. Fields, in order: D gene, V gene, clone size, J gene, CDR3 protein, CDR3 DNA. D genes are given only for firm matches. Clone size appears in some rows only: once, few, many, or a class for an expanded clone.

TRBD2	TRBV2	once	TRBJ2-2	CASSKPTSAAGELFF	TGTGCCAGCAGCAAGCCCACTAGCGCGGCCGGGGAGCTGTTTTTT
.	TRBV9	.	TRBJ2-2	CASSVDLGGELFF	TGTGCCAGCAGCGTAGATCTAGGCGGGGAGCTGTTTTTT
.	TRBV7-9	few	TRBJ1-1	CASSEMNTEAFF	TGTGCCAGCAGCGAGATGAACACTGAAGCTTTCTTT
TRBD2	TRBV19	.	TRBJ2-3	CASQWTSGGTGDTQYF	TGTGCCAGTCAGTGGACTAGCGGGGGCACGGGAGATACGCAGTATTTT
TRBD1	TRBV10-3	.	TRBJ2-1	CASGLGQGPYNEQFF	TGTGCCAGCGGCCTTGGACAGGGACCCTACAATGAGCAGTTCTTC
TRBD1	TRBV27	.	TRBJ2-7	CASSRKGASSDLSYEQYF	TGTGCCAGCAGCAGGAAGGGGGCCTCCTCTGACCTTTCCTACGAGCAGTACTTC
TRBD1	TRBV7-2	.	TRBJ2-7	CASSMPTGGRYEQYF	TGTGCCAGCAGCATGCCGACAGGGGGGCGGTACGAGCAGTACTTC
.	TRBV6-4	few	TRBJ1-5	CASSSDSNQPQHF	TGTGCCAGCAGCAGTGACAGCAATCAGCCCCAGCATTTT
.	TRBV10-3	.	TRBJ1-5	CAISEAHLGKPSNQPQHF	TGTGCCATCAGTGAGGCCCACCTAGGGAAACCGAGCAATCAGCCCCAGCATTTT
.	TRBV6-4	.	TRBJ2-1	CASSDSSGHNEQFF	TGTGCCAGCAGTGACTCTAGCGGACACAATGAGCAGTTCTTC
TRBD1	TRBV19	.	TRBJ2-7	CASSRGQGLPFEQYF	TGTGCCAGTAGTAGGGGACAGGGCCTTCCCTTCGAGCAGTACTTC
TRBD2	TRBV27	.	TRBJ2-3	CASSLLISGNNRDTQYF	TGTGCCAGCAGTTTATTAATTAGCGGGAATAATAGGGATACGCAGTATTTT
.	TRBV6-5	.	TRBJ1-2	CASSRTWNYGYTF	TGTGCCAGCAGTAGGACGTGGAACTATGGCTACACCTTC
.	TRBV11-2	.	TRBJ2-3	CASSLVNGADTQYF	TGTGCCAGCAGCTTAGTGAATGGAGCAGATACGCAGTATTTT
.	TRBV25-1	.	TRBJ2-1	CASSEFTLGGEQFF	TGTGCCAGCAGTGAATTCACCCTCGGGGGTGAGCAGTTCTTC
TRBD1	TRBV5-1	.	TRBJ1-2	CASSPGQGVGYTF	TGCGCCAGCAGCCCGGGACAGGGAGTGGGCTACACCTTC
.	TRBV5-6	.	TRBJ2-7	CASSQLAAPSYEQYF	TGTGCCAGCAGTCAACTTGCCGCTCCCTCCTACGAGCAGTACTTC
.	TRBV6-5	.	TRBJ2-7	CASSYGHEQYF	TGTGCCAGCAGTTACGGCCACGAGCAGTACTTC
TRBD2	TRBV27	.	TRBJ2-7	CASGLRAGGPYEQYF	TGTGCCAGCGGGTTACGAGCGGGGGGCCCCTACGAGCAGTACTTC
.	TRBV5-6	.	TRBJ2-3	CASSEVDTQYF	TGTGCCAGCTCAGAGGTAGATACGCAGTATTTT
TRBD1	TRBV7-2	.	TRBJ1-1	CASSLDAGGYTEAFF	TGTGCCAGCAGCTTAGATGCAGGGGGCTACACTGAAGCTTTCTTT
.	TRBV7-9	once	TRBJ2-5	CASSQRLVGHERDQETQYF	TGTGCCAGCAGCCAAAGACTAGTGGGGCATGAAAGGGACCAAGAGACCCAGTACTTC
.	TRBV6-6	.	TRBJ1-2	CASSYRRGTGGYTF	TGTGCCAGCAGTTACAGAAGAGGAACAGGTGGCTACACCTTC
TRBD1	TRBV29-1	.	TRBJ1-4	CSAGTGGEKLFF	TGCAGCGCCGGGACAGGGGGCGAAAAACTGTTTTTT
.	TRBV6-5	.	TRBJ1-1	CASSSARRAFF	TGTGCCAGCAGCTCGGCCCGAAGAGCTTTCTTT
.	TRBV30	.	TRBJ1-5	CAWSRGLGSQPQHF	TGTGCCTGGAGTCGAGGACTAGGCTCACAGCCCCAGCATTTT
.	TRBV30	.	TRBJ2-7	CAWSLFTLRSGYYEQYF	TGTGCCTGGAGCCTTTTTACCCTCCGTTCGGGGTACTACGAGCAGTACTTC
TRBD1	TRBV4-2	.	TRBJ1-4	CASSGSGTGNEKLFF	TGTGCCAGCAGCGGTTCCGGGACAGGGAATGAAAAACTGTTTTTT
TRBD1	TRBV7-9	.	TRBJ1-5	CASSNTGGEQPQHF	TGTGCCAGCAGTAACACAGGGGGTGAACAGCCCCAGCATTTT
TRBD2	TRBV29-1	.	TRBJ2-7	CSVGSAGGRYEQYF	TGCAGCGTTGGAAGCGCGGGGGGCCGCTACGAGCAGTACTTC
.	TRBV6-5	.	TRBJ2-5	CASSSRLQETQYF	TGTGCCAGCAGTTCAAGGCTCCAAGAGACCCAGTACTTC
TRBD1	TRBV7-9	few	TRBJ1-1	CASSPQQGEGTEAFF	TGTGCCAGCAGCCCCCAACAGGGGGAGGGCACTGAAGCTTTCTTT
.	TRBV5-4	.	TRBJ2-5	CASSPVGTHQETQYF	TGTGCCAGCAGCCCCGTCGGCACTCACCAAGAGACCCAGTACTTC
.	TRBV19	few	TRBJ1-5	CASSIGPWGNQPQHF	TGTGCCAGTAGTATTGGTCCGTGGGGCAATCAGCCCCAGCATTTT
TRBD1	TRBV9	.	TRBJ1-3	CASSVGDRLSGNTIYF	TGTGCCAGCAGCGTAGGGGACAGGCTCTCTGGAAACACCATATATTTT
.	TRBV6-5	.	TRBJ2-7	CASSYGGAGYEQYF	TGTGCCAGCAGTTACGGGGGCGCGGGTTACGAGCAGTACTTC
TRBD1	TRBV7-2	.	TRBJ2-2	CASRTGTGLSGELFF	TGTGCCAGCAGAACCGGGACAGGTCTATCCGGGGAGCTGTTTTTT
TRBD1	TRBV2	.	TRBJ1-3	CASSAERLDRAVSGNTIYF	TGTGCCAGCAGTGCTGAACGTTTGGACAGGGCAGTTTCTGGAAACACCATATATTTT
.	TRBV28	.	TRBJ2-5	CASSLYGAGETQYF	TGTGCCAGCAGTTTATATGGGGCGGGGGAGACCCAGTACTTC
TRBD2	TRBV15	.	TRBJ2-5	CATSAGSIYGGGFQETQYF	TGTGCCACCAGCGCTGGGTCCATTTATGGCGGGGGGTTTCAAGAGACCCAGTACTTC
.	TRBV2	few	TRBJ1-2	CASSDSGFGYTF	TGTGCCAGCAGTGATTCCGGGTTCGGCTACACCTTC
.	TRBV4-3	.	TRBJ1-2	CASSQLLSNYGYTF	TGCGCCAGCAGCCAACTCCTTTCTAACTATGGCTACACCTTC
.	TRBV27	.	TRBJ2-3	CASSLSTSYTGDTQYF	TGTGCCAGCAGTTTAAGTACATCGTATACCGGAGATACGCAGTATTTT
.	TRBV4-3	.	TRBJ2-6	CASSQDTHSGANVLTF	TGCGCCAGCAGCCAAGATACTCACTCTGGGGCCAACGTCCTGACTTTC
.	TRBV15	.	TRBJ2-5	CATGVKRYQETQYF	TGTGCCACCGGGGTGAAGCGGTACCAAGAGACCCAGTACTTC
TRBD1	TRBV18	.	TRBJ1-1	CASSPRTGREAFF	TGTGCCAGCTCACCACGGACAGGCCGTGAAGCTTTCTTT
.	TRBV4-3	.	TRBJ1-3	CASSQDYQGGGVNTIYF	TGCGCCAGCAGCCAAGATTACCAGGGTGGTGGTGTAAACACCATATATTTT
.	TRBV7-3	once	TRBJ2-5	CASSLGPQETQYF	TGTGCCAGCAGCCTCGGGCCGCAAGAGACCCAGTACTTC
TRBD1	TRBV11-3	.	TRBJ1-1	CASSSLGAGGTEAFF	TGTGCCAGCAGCTCCCTCGGTGCAGGGGGCACTGAAGCTTTCTTT
.	TRBV7-9	.	TRBJ1-2	CASSLRDLGGYTF	TGTGCCAGCAGCCTCCGGGACCTGGGGGGCTACACCTTC
.	TRBV6-5	.	TRBJ1-4	CASSYSGEKLFF	TGTGCCAGCAGTTACTCAGGGGAAAAACTGTTTTTT
TRBD2	TRBV7-3	.	TRBJ2-3	CASSPGLAGGKYF	TGTGCCAGCAGCCCTGGACTAGCGGGGGGCAAATATTTT
.	TRBV7-7	.	TRBJ1-1	CASSPAGSMNTEAFF	TGTGCCAGCAGCCCCGCGGGCAGTATGAACACTGAAGCTTTCTTT
TRBD2	TRBV7-2	.	TRBJ2-5	CASSFRAGAQETQYF	TGTGCCAGCAGCTTTCGAGCGGGGGCGCAAGAGACCCAGTACTTC
TRBD1	TRBV7-9	.	TRBJ1-4	CASSSSGGDEKLFF	TGTGCCAGCAGCTCGTCAGGGGGCGATGAAAAACTGTTTTTT